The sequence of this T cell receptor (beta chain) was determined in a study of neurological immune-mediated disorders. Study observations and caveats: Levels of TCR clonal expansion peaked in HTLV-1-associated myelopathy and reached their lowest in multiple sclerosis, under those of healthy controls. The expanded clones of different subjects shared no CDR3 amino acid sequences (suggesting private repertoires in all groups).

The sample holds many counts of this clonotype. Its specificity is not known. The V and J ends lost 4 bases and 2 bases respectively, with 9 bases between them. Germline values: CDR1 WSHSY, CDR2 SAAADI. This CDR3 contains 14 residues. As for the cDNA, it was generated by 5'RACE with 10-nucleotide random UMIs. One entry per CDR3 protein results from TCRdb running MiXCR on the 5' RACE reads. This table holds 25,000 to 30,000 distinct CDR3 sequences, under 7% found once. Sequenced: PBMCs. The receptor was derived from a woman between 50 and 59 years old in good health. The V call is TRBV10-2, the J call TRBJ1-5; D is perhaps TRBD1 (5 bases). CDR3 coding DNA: TGCGCCAGCAGTGTTTCGGGGGGCAATCAGCCCCAGCATTTT. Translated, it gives CASSVSGGNQPQHF.